This TCR beta chain stems from a study of CD8 T cells in Susac syndrome. About the research overall: Patients with Susac syndrome had blood drawn and were at that point therapy-naive, on corticosteroids, or on intravenous immunoglobulin alone.

Reverse transcription of roughly 0.5 to 1 ug RNA was carried out with random hexamers. A multiplex approach, immunoSEQ multiplex PCR, amplified TCR beta CDR3 across 54 Vbeta and 13 Jbeta. TCRdb itself ran the immunoSEQ multiplex PCR reads through MiXCR, one entry per CDR3 protein. The table has under 200,000 distinct CDR3 sequences, 90% to 95% seen once. Negative isolation was used for CD8+ and CD4+ T cells and FACS enrichment for TEMRA cells. Points from the study as a whole: In Susac patients, clonal expansion was not detected in CD4+ cells.

As regards this clonotype: As yet, its antigen is unknown.

Per the germline V gene, CDR1 is DFQATT and CDR2 is SNEGSKA (reference sequence). V was clipped by 6 bases and J by 5 bases, with 10 bases between them. The CDR3 consists of 11 residues. The receptor's source is a human donor with Susac syndrome. The rearrangement uses TRBV20-1 and TRBJ2-5, with D tentatively TRBD1 (6 bases). Sequenced input: CD4+ T cells from PBMCs. This CDR3 is CSAPDRETQYF. The DNA for the CDR3 is TGCAGTGCACCCGACAGGGAGACCCAGTACTTC.